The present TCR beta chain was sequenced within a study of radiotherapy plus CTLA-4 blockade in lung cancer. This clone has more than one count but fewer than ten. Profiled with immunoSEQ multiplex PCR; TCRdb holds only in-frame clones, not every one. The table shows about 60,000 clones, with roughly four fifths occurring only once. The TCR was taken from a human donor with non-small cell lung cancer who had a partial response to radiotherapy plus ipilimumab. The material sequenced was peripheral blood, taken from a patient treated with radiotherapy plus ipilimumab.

The CDR3 loop is CASSSAGGTGLRYEQYF. The CDR3 region has the DNA TGTGCCAGCAGCTCCGCGGGTGGGACAGGCTTACGCTACGAGCAGTACTTC. The gene calls are TRBV7-2 and TRBJ2-7; TRBD1 matches at 8 bases. Germline V CDR1 and CDR2: SGHTA, FQGNSA. V lost 4 bases, J lost 3 bases, and 14 bases stayed unmatched. The CDR3 runs 17 residues.